This is a list of T cell receptor beta chains from one sample in a study of blood T cells in healthy people across ages. TCRdb redid the calling of the 5' RACE reads with MiXCR, one entry per CDR3 protein. The sample records approximately 800,000 distinct CDR3 sequences, roughly 24% being singletons. These records were also assigned to another study, of T cells of mothers and their children.

Sequenced input: blood. The receptors were gathered from a boy younger than 18 in good health. Each CDR3 is given with its conserved first and last residue. The D gene is left open where the match is weak. Clone size is stated in some rows and not others, as once, few, many or a class when expanded.

J | D | V | size | CDR3 | DNA
TRBJ2-2 | TRBD2 | TRBV20-1 | few | CSARVSGGPNTGELFF | TGCAGTGCTAGAGTTAGCGGGGGGCCGAACACCGGGGAGCTGTTTTTT
TRBJ1-2 | TRBD1 | TRBV4-2 | few | CASSPDRVGQDGYTF | TGTGCCAGCAGCCCAGACAGGGTGGGACAGGATGGCTACACCTTC
TRBJ2-1 | NA | TRBV29-1 | few | CSVEGGRSNEQFF | TGCAGCGTTGAAGGGGGGCGGTCCAATGAGCAGTTCTTC
TRBJ2-5 | NA | TRBV7-2 | few | CASSYSGNQETQYF | TGTGCCAGCAGTTATAGCGGTAACCAAGAGACCCAGTACTTC
TRBJ2-7 | NA | TRBV12-3/TRBV12-4 | few | CASSSLPDEQYF | TGTGCCAGCAGTTCCCTCCCGGACGAGCAGTACTTC
TRBJ2-4 | NA | TRBV28 | few | CASSFWTEGRDIQYF | TGTGCCAGCAGTTTCTGGACGGAGGGCCGGGACATTCAGTACTTC
TRBJ2-1 | TRBD2 | TRBV7-2 | few | CASSLGAGGRLNEQFF | TGTGCCAGCAGCCTAGGAGCGGGGGGGCGGTTGAATGAGCAGTTCTTC
TRBJ2-1 | TRBD1 | TRBV9 | few | CASSVVQGARDEQFF | TGTGCCAGCAGCGTAGTACAGGGGGCAAGAGATGAGCAGTTCTTC
TRBJ2-4 | TRBD2 | TRBV9 | NA | CASSVGGIAGGDAKNIQYF | TGTGCCAGCAGCGTAGGGGGGATAGCGGGGGGTGATGCCAAAAACATTCAGTACTTC
TRBJ1-1 | TRBD1 | TRBV7-9 | few | CASSLADRGTEAFF | TGTGCCAGCAGCTTAGCAGACAGGGGCACTGAAGCTTTCTTT
TRBJ1-4 | NA | TRBV6-1 | NA | CASSEGTATNEKLFF | TGTGCCAGCAGTGAAGGCACAGCCACTAATGAAAAACTGTTTTTT
TRBJ2-1 | TRBD1 | TRBV29-1 | NA | CSIRTGPVYNEQFF | TGCAGCATCAGGACAGGCCCCGTATACAATGAGCAGTTCTTC
TRBJ1-3 | NA | TRBV13 | NA | CASSLGRLHSGNTIYF | TGTGCCAGCAGCCTGGGACGTCTACACTCTGGAAACACCATATATTTT
TRBJ2-1 | TRBD2 | TRBV28 | NA | CASSPRGLAGPLSSYNEQFF | TGTGCCAGCAGTCCCCGGGGACTAGCGGGCCCATTAAGCTCCTACAATGAGCAGTTCTTC
TRBJ1-4 | NA | TRBV10-3 | few | CAISDKGGEKLFF | TGTGCCATCAGTGACAAGGGTGGTGAAAAACTGTTTTTT
TRBJ1-4 | NA | TRBV20-1 | few | CSARDMGVWDEKLFF | TGCAGTGCTAGAGATATGGGAGTGTGGGATGAAAAACTGTTTTTT